This T cell receptor (beta chain) was observed in a study of cytomegalovirus exposure and HLA in healthy donors. Overall study results and limits: Versus the roughly 700-donor mean, an Asian-associated ancestry cluster reportedly showed fewer N-insertions in a later analysis. The authors assumed roughly uniform sequencing depth across donors for presence/absence analyses. Prior analysis indicated that the majority of TCR beta V segments exhibited productivity approximately 87% or approximately 30% of the time.

Primers included in the PCR were 60 Vbeta and 13 Jbeta primers. Repertoires were generated with immunoSEQ multiplex PCR, while TCRdb's copy carries only in-frame clones and drops some. The table shows 140,000 or so clones, with 78% occurring only once. With regard to this clone: Its matching antigen is unknown.

What was sequenced was PBMCs. This clonotype was sampled from a young woman in good health and CMV-seropositive.

The CDR3 DNA follows: TGCGCCAGCAGCCAGCCTGGACAGGGGACCGTACGTGGCGCTTTCTTT. It specifies CASSQPGQGTVRGAFF. The genes are TRBV4-1 and TRBJ1-1, with 9 bases fitting TRBD1. Losses at the gene ends were 3 bases for V and 11 bases for J; bases not matched to a gene: 16. CDR1 and CDR2 from the germline V gene are MGHRA and YSYEKL. The CDR3 contains 16 residues.